This passage covers 16 T cell receptor beta chains from one sample sequenced in a study of cytomegalovirus exposure and HLA in healthy donors. 13 Jbeta primers and 60 Vbeta primers were used for the PCR. Profiled with immunoSEQ multiplex PCR; TCRdb holds only in-frame clones, not every one. The sample has approximately 92,000 clones, approximately 70% seen once. The material sequenced was PBMCs. These receptors all stem from a man aged 60 to 69 in good health and CMV-seronegative.

Here the CDR3 DNA reads TGCGCCAGCAGCCAACCGGGACAGGGTCTGGAGACCCAGTACTTC. Its translation: CASSQPGQGLETQYF. The rearrangement links TRBV4-1 to TRBJ2-5; TRBD1 agrees at 9 bases. V lost 2 bases to trimming and J lost 5 bases; unmatched junction nucleotides: 6. CDR1 and CDR2 from the germline V gene are MGHRA and YSYEKL. The CDR3 loop spans 15 amino acids.

The chain carries TRBV19 and TRBJ2-7; possibly TRBD2 for D (5 bases). The CDR3 contains 13 residues. V was clipped by 6 bases and J by 5 bases, with 14 bases between them. Per the germline V gene, CDR1 is LNHDA and CDR2 is SQIVND (reference sequence). Here the CDR3 DNA reads TGTGCCAGTAGGGGGAAGGGAGTCCACGAGCAGTACTTC. Its protein product is CASRGKGVHEQYF.

This clone was seen only a few times. The V and J genes are TRBV7-7 and TRBJ2-1, with unresolved D. V was shortened by 1 base and J by 0 bases, with 7 bases between the two germline ends. The CDR3 length is 15 residues. Germline CDR1 reads SSHAT; CDR2 reads FNYEAQ (reference sequence). Here the CDR3 DNA reads TGTGCCAGCAGCTTAGTAGCTGGCTCCTACAATGAGCAGTTCTTC. This codes for CASSLVAGSYNEQFF.

The V and J genes are TRBV7-2 and TRBJ2-3, with TRBD1 matching 9 bases. Germline V gives CDR1 SGHTA, CDR2 FQGNSA. Trimming took 6 bases from V and 6 from J; bases not matched to a gene: 4. The CDR3 sequence is 13 residues long. The CDR3 DNA sequence: TGTGCCAGCAGACAAGACAGGGGGGATACGCAGTATTTT. This codes for CASRQDRGDTQYF.

V gene TRBV9 combines with J gene TRBJ2-2, with TRBD2 matching over 12 bases. V lost 3 bases, J lost 6 bases, and 6 bases stayed unmatched. Germline assignment: CDR1 SGDLS and CDR2 YYNGEE. CDR3 length equals 16 residues. The CDR3 nucleotides are TGTGCCAGCAGCGAGACTAGCGGGGGAGGGGCCGGGGAGCTGTTTTTT. It translates to CASSETSGGGAGELFF.

This clone has just one count. The V and J genes are TRBV5-1 and TRBJ2-7, with TRBD2 matching over 14 bases. Germline V gene lookup returns CDR1 SGHRS and CDR2 YFSETQ. CDR3 size: 19 residues. J was trimmed by 0 bases and V by 4 bases; bases with no gene match: 12. Written as DNA, the CDR3 is TGCGCCAGCAGCACCGAGGGACTAGCGGGAGTTCGCAACTCCTACGAGCAGTACTTC. Residues: CASSTEGLAGVRNSYEQYF. Looking up the rest from reference TRBV5-1 and TRBJ2-7 gives the full variable domain: KAGVTQTPRYLIKTRGQQVTLSCSPISGHRSVSWYQQTPGQGLQFLFEYFSETQRNKGNFPGRFSGRQFSNSRSEMNVSTLELGDSALYLCASSTEGLAGVRNSYEQYFGPGTRLTVT.

V is TRBV7-2 and J is TRBJ2-7; D gene ambiguous. CDR3 length: 13 residues. V lost 1 base and J lost 4, with 8 bases in between. Germline V gene lookup returns CDR1 SGHTA and CDR2 FQGNSA. The CDR3 bases are TGTGCCAGCAGCTTAGAGTCCCAGTACGAGCAGTACTTC. Translated, it gives CASSLESQYEQYF.

DNA of the CDR3: TGCGCCAGCAGCCAGGGGGACAGCGAAAAACTGTTTTTT. This gives the protein CASSQGDSEKLFF. The chain joins TRBV4-1 to TRBJ1-4; TRBD1 aligns across 7 bases. CDR3 length equals 13 residues. The J segment lost 8 bases and the V segment lost 3 bases, leaving 3 bases of the junction unmatched. Per germline, CDR1 MGHRA and CDR2 YSYEKL.

V usage is TRBV7-2 and J usage is TRBJ1-5; no definite D call. Germline CDR1 and CDR2: SGHTA and FQGNSA. Trimming removed 4 bases at V and 0 bases at J, with 7 bases between. There are 14 residues in the CDR3. The CDR3 loop is CASSSGYSNQPQHF. CDR3 in DNA: TGTGCCAGCAGCTCCGGGTATAGCAATCAGCCCCAGCATTTT.

This chain uses TRBV5-1 with TRBJ2-7; 11 bases fit TRBD1. CDR3 length: 15 residues. V dropped 0 bases and J dropped 4; count of bases not matched to a gene: 3. CDR1 and CDR2 from the germline V gene are SGHRS and YFSETQ. CDR3 coding DNA: TGCGCCAGCAGCTTGGATGGACAGGGGGCATACGAGCAGTACTTC. This encodes CASSLDGQGAYEQYF.

The V and J genes are TRBV11-3 and TRBJ2-1, with 10 nucleotides matching TRBD1. This CDR3 is 14 amino acids long. Germline CDR1 SGHNT, CDR2 YENEEA. Trimming removed 1 base from V and 7 bases from J; junction bases left unmatched: 1. CDR3 DNA sequence: TGTGCCAGCAGCTTAGTGGGACAGGGGAATGAGCAGTTCTTC. Protein product: CASSLVGQGNEQFF.

The V and J genes are TRBV6-4 and TRBJ1-5, with 9 bases fitting TRBD1. The length of the CDR3 is 18 residues. Unmatched junction bases numbered 15, after V lost 4 bases and J lost 5 bases. Looked up from germline, CDR1 is MRHNA and CDR2 is SNTAGT. The CDR3 sequence is CASSVPFRDRVKDQPQHF. CDR3 coding DNA: TGTGCCAGCAGTGTTCCGTTCCGGGACAGGGTAAAGGATCAGCCCCAGCATTTT.

The V call is TRBV7-8, the J call TRBJ2-6; no clear D gene. Trimming left V 7 bases short and J 1 base short, with 8 bases between. The CDR3 is made up of 14 amino acids. Germline assignment: CDR1 SGHVS and CDR2 FQNEAQ. CDR3 amino acids: CASNVESGANVLTF. The CDR3 DNA is TGTGCCAGCAATGTTGAGTCTGGGGCCAACGTCCTGACTTTC.

The gene calls are TRBV7-9 and TRBJ2-5, with TRBD1 identical over 7 bases. The CDR3 extends over 15 amino acids. Germline values: CDR1 SEHNR, CDR2 FQNEAQ (reference sequence). Trimming removed 2 bases from V and 0 bases from J; junction bases left unmatched: 3. The CDR3, as DNA: TGTGCCAGCAGCTTATCGGGACAGCACCAAGAGACCCAGTACTTC. Amino acid sequence: CASSLSGQHQETQYF.

CDR3 DNA: TGTGCCAGCAGTGCAGATCTCGGAGCCACGCAGTATTTT. As protein: CASSADLGATQYF. The chain uses TRBV6-4 and TRBJ2-3; D call uncertain. The CDR3 totals 13 residues. V lost 4 bases to trimming and J lost 9 bases, with 14 bases between them. Per the germline V gene, CDR1 is MRHNA and CDR2 is SNTAGT.

The genes are TRBV7-9 and TRBJ1-3; D unclear. V dropped 2 bases and J dropped 4 bases, with 9 bases sitting between them. Germline V gene data show CDR1 as SEHNR and CDR2 as FQNEAQ (reference sequence). The CDR3 has 14 amino acids. In nucleotides, the CDR3 is TGTGCCAGCAGCTTAACGGGAACCGGAAACACCATATATTTT. Translated: CASSLTGTGNTIYF.